These 19 T cell receptor beta chains were sequenced from one sample in a study of OX40 agonist ivuxolimab in advanced cancers. The protocol was immunoSEQ multiplex PCR, while the TCRdb copy is restricted to in-frame clones and leaves out a portion. Counted here are about 82,000 clones, roughly 90% occurring once; the ten biggest clones make up approximately 8.6%. The source material was CD4+ or CD8+ T cells sorted from blood, sampled in a trial of the OX40 agonist ivuxolimab. The receptors shown here come from an adult with an advanced solid tumor such as melanoma, head and neck, liver or kidney cancer.

The chain has TRBV2 and TRBJ1-1, with a possible D match to TRBD1 (6 bases). The CDR3 has 14 residues. The germline V gene encodes CDR1 SNHLY and CDR2 FYNNEI. With 3 bases removed from V and 3 bases from J, the gap between germline ends came to 11 bases. As DNA, the CDR3 is TGTGCCAGCAGTGATCCAGGGGCGGACACTGAAGCTTTCTTT. Its protein is CASSDPGADTEAFF.

The chain has TRBV4-1 and TRBJ1-1; D unclear. CDR1 and CDR2 (germline): MGHRA, YSYEKL. The V and J ends lost 0 bases and 5 bases respectively, with 13 bases between them. The CDR3 is 15 residues long. This CDR3 reads CASSQELSLGTEAFF. CDR3 bases: TGCGCCAGCAGCCAAGAACTAAGCTTGGGGACTGAAGCTTTCTTT.

The V gene is TRBV4-2, the J gene TRBJ2-7; D gene ambiguous. The CDR3 spans 12 residues. CDR1 is LGHNA, CDR2 YNFKEQ, per germline. V lost 1 base and J lost 10, with 11 bases in between. Written as DNA, the CDR3 is TGTGCCAGCAGCCAAGGGGGTGGGTCCCAGTACTTC. The encoded protein is CASSQGGGSQYF.

CDR3: CARQASGNTIYF. The CDR3 DNA reads as TGTGCTCGACAGGCCTCTGGAAACACCATATATTTT. The chain uses TRBV9 and TRBJ1-3; TRBD1 is a possible D gene (6 bases). Germline V gene sequence: CDR1 SGDLS, CDR2 YYNGEE. The CDR3 is 12 residues long.

This clone was counted a single time. The rearrangement uses TRBV12-5 and TRBJ2-5; either TRBD1 or TRBD2 may fit D (5 bases each). The CDR3 extends over 12 amino acids. V lost 4 bases and J lost 5, with 8 bases in between. The germline CDR1 and CDR2 sequences are LGHNT and FRNRAP. The DNA for the CDR3 is TGTGCTAGTGGTTGGGGGTCGGAGACCCAGTACTTC. Translated, it gives CASGWGSETQYF.

The CDR3 loop reads CASSQVENTGELFF. Here the CDR3 DNA reads TGCGCCAGCAGCCAAGTTGAGAACACCGGGGAGCTGTTTTTT. V usage is TRBV4-1 and J usage is TRBJ2-2; D is uncertain. The V gene lost 1 base and the J gene lost 1 base, with 4 bases spanning the gap. The V gene's germline CDR1 is MGHRA and CDR2 YSYEKL. CDR3 length: 14 amino acids.

A single count supports this clone. This rearrangement joins TRBV10-3 to TRBJ2-7; D possibly corresponds to TRBD2 (6 bases). CDR3 length: 14 amino acids. Trimming pared 2 bases from V and 7 bases from J, leaving 15 bases between. The germline CDR1 and CDR2 sequences are ENHRY and SYGVKD. The CDR3 is CAISEIGLQFEQYF. The CDR3 DNA reads TGTGCCATCAGTGAGATAGGACTACAGTTTGAGCAGTACTTC.

This CDR3 reads CASTRTGAPYEQYF. The CDR3 DNA follows: TGTGCCAGCACAAGGACAGGGGCCCCGTACGAGCAGTACTTC. The chain recombines TRBV21-1 with TRBJ2-7; TRBD1 is the table's D call and was not checked against the DNA. TRBV21-1 is annotated as a pseudogene. The CDR3 contains 14 residues.

J is TRBJ1-5 and V is TRBV7-6; 12 bases are a match to TRBD1. The germline V gene encodes CDR1 SGHVS and CDR2 FNYEAQ. CDR3 length: 15 residues. After removal of 4 bases from V and 7 bases from J, the junction contained 5 bases not matched to a gene. CDR3 region: CASSSGTGGSQPQHF. For the CDR3, the DNA is TGTGCCAGCAGCTCAGGGACAGGGGGCAGCCAGCCCCAGCATTTT.

The sample holds one count of this clone. In DNA, the CDR3 is TGTGCCAGCAGCTTCCGGGGGGCCCTCTACGAGCAGTACTTC. This codes for CASSFRGALYEQYF. The chain joins TRBV7-9 to TRBJ2-7; the D gene is possibly TRBD2 (7 bases). The CDR3 spans 14 residues. The germline CDR1 and CDR2 sequences are SEHNR and FQNEAQ (reference sequence). Trimming left V 3 bases short and J 3 bases short, with 12 bases between. The full variable domain, in which reference TRBV7-9 and TRBJ2-7 provide the parts outside the CDR3, is DTGVSQNPRHKITKRGQNVTFRCDPISEHNRLYWYRQTLGQGPEFLTYFQNEAQLEKSRLLSDRFSAERPKGSFSTLEIQRTEQGDSAMYLCASSFRGALYEQYFGPGTRLTVT.

The chain recombines TRBV5-4 with TRBJ2-7; D not resolved. Trimming pared 2 bases from V and 0 bases from J, leaving 12 bases between. CDR1 is SGHNT and CDR2 is YYREEE in the germline V gene (reference sequence). This CDR3 is 15 amino acids long. The chain's CDR3 is CASSFGVPASYEQYF. The CDR3 bases are TGTGCCAGCAGCTTTGGAGTCCCCGCCTCCTACGAGCAGTACTTC.

This clone was counted once. The chain is built from TRBV4-1 and TRBJ2-7; perhaps TRBD2 as D (5 bases). CDR3 size: 14 residues. Germline V gives CDR1 MGHRA, CDR2 YSYEKL. V was clipped by 1 base and J by 4 bases, with 11 bases between them. The DNA for the CDR3 is TGCGCCAGCAGCCAAGGGGAGCAATGGTACGAGCAGTACTTC. Translated, it gives CASSQGEQWYEQYF.

V is TRBV10-3 and J is TRBJ1-1; 8 bases are shared with TRBD1. The junction had 8 bases not matched to a gene; V was cut back by 9 bases and J by 5 bases. The CDR3 spans 13 residues. The V gene's germline CDR1 is ENHRY and CDR2 SYGVKD. CDR3 in DNA: TGTGCCATACACTCAGGGGGCTGGACTGAAGCTTTCTTT. Translation: CAIHSGGWTEAFF.

The chain couples TRBV27 to TRBJ2-3; 9 bases agree with TRBD2. The germline V gene has CDR1 MNHEY and CDR2 SMNVEV (reference sequence). V shed 1 base, J shed 1 base, and the junction held 6 bases outside the gene matches. The CDR3 contains 17 residues. CDR3 DNA: TGTGCCAGCAGTTTATGGCCGGGACTAGCCGGCACAGATACGCAGTATTTT. Its protein is CASSLWPGLAGTDTQYF.

V is TRBV7-3 and J is TRBJ1-4; no reliable D call. CDR3 length equals 19 residues. Germline V gene sequence: CDR1 SGHTA, CDR2 FQGTGA. V lost 2 bases and J lost 4, with 23 bases in between. The CDR3 loop reads CASSLSPWVPRRCNEKLFF. In DNA form, the CDR3 reads TGTGCCAGCAGCTTATCCCCGTGGGTCCCCAGGCGCTGTAATGAAAAACTGTTTTTT.

The chain carries TRBV11-2 and TRBJ1-5; D uncertain. The ends were cut back, 5 bases at V and 6 bases at J, with 11 bases in the middle. Germline assignment: CDR1 SGHAT and CDR2 FQNNGV. The CDR3 extends over 13 amino acids. This CDR3 reads CASSLGSGQPQHF. CDR3 DNA: TGTGCCAGCAGCCTCGGCTCGGGTCAGCCCCAGCATTTT. Drawing the rest from reference TRBV11-2 and TRBJ1-5, the complete variable domain is EAGVAQSPRYKIIEKRQSVAFWCNPISGHATLYWYQQILGQGPKLLIQFQNNGVVDDSQLPKDRFSAERLKGVDSTLKIQPAKLEDSAVYLCASSLGSGQPQHFGDGTRLSIL.

Here the CDR3 reads CASSLGTSYEQYF. The CDR3 DNA is TGTGCCAGCAGCCTGGGAACCTCCTACGAGCAGTACTTC. This chain connects TRBV14 to TRBJ2-7, with unresolved D. Germline V gene sequence: CDR1 SGHDN, CDR2 FVKESK. Trimming removed 4 bases at V and 0 bases at J, with 7 bases between. The CDR3 loop spans 13 amino acids.

V gene TRBV11-2 combines with J gene TRBJ2-3; tentative D call: TRBD2 (5 bases). The germline gives CDR1 SGHAT, CDR2 FQNNGV. The germline V and J ends were trimmed by 3 bases and 6 bases, with 7 bases remaining between them. This CDR3 is built from 12 residues. In DNA form, the CDR3 reads TGTGCCAGCAGCTTCGGGGAGGATACGCAGTATTTT. As protein: CASSFGEDTQYF.

The gene calls are TRBV27 and TRBJ2-7; 9 nucleotides line up with TRBD2. Losses at the gene ends were 4 bases for V and 5 bases for J; bases not matched to a gene: 6. Per the germline V gene, CDR1 is MNHEY and CDR2 is SMNVEV (reference sequence). This CDR3 has 14 amino acids. The CDR3 sequence: CASSSIAGADEQYF. The CDR3, as DNA: TGTGCCAGCAGTTCAATAGCGGGGGCAGACGAGCAGTACTTC.